The rows below give T cell receptor beta chains drawn from one sample of a study of blood T cells in healthy people across ages. TCRdb reprocessed the 5' RACE reads with MiXCR, giving one entry per CDR3 protein. Seen here are 1.6 million or so distinct CDR3 sequences, around 36% observed once, and the top ten hold approximately 10%. Sequenced input: blood. These receptors were taken from a woman in her 30s in good health. Each CDR3 is given with its conserved first and last residue. D genes are given only for firm matches. Some rows have no size entry. The others give once, few or many, or a class for an expanded clone.

D gene: .
V gene: TRBV2
clone size: once
J gene: TRBJ2-2
CDR3 DNA: TGTGCCAGCAGTGGTAGGGAGTACACCGGGGAGCGGTTTTTT
CDR3 protein: CASSGREYTGERFF

D gene: TRBD1
V gene: TRBV28
clone size: .
J gene: TRBJ2-7
CDR3 DNA: TGTGCCAGCAGTTTCCAGGACAGGGGGCGCGGCGAGCAGTACTTC
CDR3 protein: CASSFQDRGRGEQYF

D gene: .
V gene: TRBV6-6
clone size: .
J gene: TRBJ2-7
CDR3 DNA: TGTGCCAGCAGCCCTGGGGACTCCTGCGAGCAGTACTTC
CDR3 protein: CASSPGDSCEQYF

D gene: TRBD2
V gene: TRBV29-1
clone size: .
J gene: TRBJ2-5
CDR3 DNA: TGCAGCGTCCTACTTACGAATAGCGGGAGAGGGGCCCAGTACTTC
CDR3 protein: CSVLLTNSGRGAQYF

D gene: .
V gene: TRBV20-1
clone size: few
J gene: TRBJ2-1
CDR3 DNA: TGCAGTGCTAGAGCAGGACCACCTCCCAAGGTGCAGTTCTTC
CDR3 protein: CSARAGPPPKVQFF

D gene: .
V gene: TRBV10-3
clone size: .
J gene: TRBJ1-1
CDR3 DNA: TGTGCCATCAGTCCCGTCCCCACTGAAGCTTTCTTT
CDR3 protein: CAISPVPTEAFF

D gene: .
V gene: TRBV10-3
clone size: .
J gene: TRBJ2-7
CDR3 DNA: TGTGCCATCGCCGGGACGTACTACGAGCAGTACTTC
CDR3 protein: CAIAGTYYEQYF

D gene: .
V gene: TRBV3-1
clone size: .
J gene: TRBJ2-2
CDR3 DNA: TGTGCCAGCAGCCAAATGGTGGCCAACACCGGGGAGCTGTTTTTT
CDR3 protein: CASSQMVANTGELFF

D gene: .
V gene: TRBV12-3/TRBV12-4
clone size: .
J gene: TRBJ2-1
CDR3 DNA: TGTGCCAGCAGTTTAGCATTAGGGCGGGACCCGCACAATGAGCAGTTCTTC
CDR3 protein: CASSLALGRDPHNEQFF

D gene: .
V gene: TRBV10-3
clone size: .
J gene: TRBJ2-1
CDR3 DNA: TGTGCCATCAGTGAGGCGACTAGTAAATCGGAGACCCAGTTCTTC
CDR3 protein: CAISEATSKSETQFF

D gene: .
V gene: TRBV20-1
clone size: few
J gene: TRBJ2-1
CDR3 DNA: TGCAGTGCTAGTGAATTCGGTAATGAGCAGTTCTTC
CDR3 protein: CSASEFGNEQFF

D gene: TRBD2
V gene: TRBV5-1
clone size: .
J gene: TRBJ2-5
CDR3 DNA: TGCGCCAGCAGCTTGGCCGGACTAGCGGGCCCCCAAGAGACCCAGTACTTC
CDR3 protein: CASSLAGLAGPQETQYF

D gene: .
V gene: TRBV18
clone size: .
J gene: TRBJ1-1
CDR3 DNA: TGTGCCAGCTCACCCACCGGCGGATCTGAAGCTTTCTTT
CDR3 protein: CASSPTGGSEAFF

D gene: TRBD2
V gene: TRBV7-3
clone size: .
J gene: TRBJ2-3
CDR3 DNA: TGTGCCAGCAGCCGCGCACTAGCGGGGGCCTCAGATACGCAGTATTTT
CDR3 protein: CASSRALAGASDTQYF

D gene: .
V gene: TRBV29-1
clone size: .
J gene: TRBJ1-6
CDR3 DNA: TGCAGCGCACTAGACAGGAGCTCCTATAATTCACCCCTCCACTTT
CDR3 protein: CSALDRSSYNSPLHF

D gene: TRBD1
V gene: TRBV7-2
clone size: .
J gene: TRBJ2-2
CDR3 DNA: TGTGCCAGCAGCTTAGAACAGGGGGCTAAGGAGCTGTTTTTT
CDR3 protein: CASSLEQGAKELFF

D gene: .
V gene: TRBV28
clone size: once
J gene: TRBJ2-5
CDR3 DNA: TGTGCCAGCAGGACTCCGGGACAGGGGCCTAGCGGGGGAAAAGAGACCCAGTACTTC
CDR3 protein: CASRTPGQGPSGGKETQYF

D gene: .
V gene: TRBV7-9
clone size: .
J gene: TRBJ1-2
CDR3 DNA: TGTGCCAGCAGCGCCCGCAGGGACAGCTACACCTTC
CDR3 protein: CASSARRDSYTF

D gene: TRBD2
V gene: TRBV5-1
clone size: few
J gene: TRBJ2-1
CDR3 DNA: TGCGCCAGCAGCCTGGGGTCTAGCGGGAGGCCTTACAATGAGCAGTTCTTC
CDR3 protein: CASSLGSSGRPYNEQFF

D gene: TRBD1
V gene: TRBV27
clone size: .
J gene: TRBJ2-7
CDR3 DNA: TGTGCCAGCAGACGGACAGGAATTTACGAGCAGTACTTC
CDR3 protein: CASRRTGIYEQYF

D gene: TRBD1
V gene: TRBV9
clone size: .
J gene: TRBJ2-3
CDR3 DNA: TGTGCCAGCAGCGAGGGACAGGGGGTTAGAGATACGCAGTATTTT
CDR3 protein: CASSEGQGVRDTQYF

D gene: TRBD1
V gene: TRBV20-1
clone size: .
J gene: TRBJ1-3
CDR3 DNA: TGCAGTGCAACCGCTGGGACAGGGGCTAAGTGGGGTGGAAACACCATATATTTT
CDR3 protein: CSATAGTGAKWGGNTIYF

D gene: .
V gene: TRBV2
clone size: .
J gene: TRBJ2-7
CDR3 DNA: TGTGCCAGCAGTCCCAGCGCGCCCTACTACGAGCAGTACTTC
CDR3 protein: CASSPSAPYYEQYF

D gene: .
V gene: TRBV4-1
clone size: few
J gene: TRBJ1-1
CDR3 DNA: TGCGCCAGCAGCCAAGTTGGCCAGCCGGGGAACACTGAAGCTTTCTTT
CDR3 protein: CASSQVGQPGNTEAFF

D gene: TRBD2
V gene: TRBV20-1
clone size: few
J gene: TRBJ2-1
CDR3 DNA: TGCAGTGCTAGTGCGGGAGGCGCCCGTGAGCAGTTCTTC
CDR3 protein: CSASAGGAREQFF

D gene: .
V gene: TRBV20-1
clone size: .
J gene: TRBJ2-5
CDR3 DNA: TGCAGTGCTAGAGATGGATTGGGGAACCAAGAGACCCAGTACTTC
CDR3 protein: CSARDGLGNQETQYF

D gene: .
V gene: TRBV29-1
clone size: .
J gene: TRBJ1-1
CDR3 DNA: TGCGGCGGGGGGGGCAGGGGCACTGAAGCTTTCTTT
CDR3 protein: CGGGGRGTEAFF

D gene: .
V gene: TRBV7-9
clone size: many
J gene: TRBJ2-3
CDR3 DNA: TGTGCCAGCAGCTCGGGGGATTCTAGCACAGATACGCAGTATTTT
CDR3 protein: CASSSGDSSTDTQYF

D gene: TRBD2
V gene: TRBV12-3/TRBV12-4
clone size: .
J gene: TRBJ2-7
CDR3 DNA: TGTGCCAGCAGTTTAGCCCCCACTAGCGGGGGCAGTACATTCAACCCCTACGAGCAGTACTTC
CDR3 protein: CASSLAPTSGGSTFNPYEQYF

D gene: .
V gene: TRBV20-1
clone size: many
J gene: TRBJ2-5
CDR3 DNA: TGCAGTGCTAGAGATACTTCTCGTACGACGGAGACCCAGTACTTC
CDR3 protein: CSARDTSRTTETQYF

D gene: .
V gene: TRBV12-3/TRBV12-4
clone size: many
J gene: TRBJ2-3
CDR3 DNA: TGTGCCAGCAGTTTGGGGGCGAATACGCAGTATTTT
CDR3 protein: CASSLGANTQYF

D gene: TRBD1
V gene: TRBV7-2
clone size: .
J gene: TRBJ2-3
CDR3 DNA: TGTGCCAGCAGCCCTCGACAGGGTCAAGATACGCAGTATTTT
CDR3 protein: CASSPRQGQDTQYF

D gene: TRBD2
V gene: TRBV7-2
clone size: few
J gene: TRBJ2-3
CDR3 DNA: TGTGCCAGCAGTCAAGGACTAGCGGGGGCCTCAGATACGCAGTATTTT
CDR3 protein: CASSQGLAGASDTQYF

D gene: TRBD2
V gene: TRBV4-1
clone size: few
J gene: TRBJ2-2
CDR3 DNA: TGCGCCAGCAGCCAGAGGACTAGCGGGAACACCGGGGAGCTGTTTTTT
CDR3 protein: CASSQRTSGNTGELFF

D gene: .
V gene: TRBV5-1
clone size: .
J gene: TRBJ1-1
CDR3 DNA: TGCGCCACCTCAGAGGGGAGGAACACTGAAGCTTTCTTT
CDR3 protein: CATSEGRNTEAFF

D gene: TRBD2
V gene: TRBV7-3
clone size: .
J gene: TRBJ2-1
CDR3 DNA: TGTGCCAGCAGCCCGTTAGCGGGGGTGAACTACAATGAGCAGTTCTTC
CDR3 protein: CASSPLAGVNYNEQFF

D gene: TRBD2
V gene: TRBV6-2/TRBV6-3
clone size: once
J gene: TRBJ2-7
CDR3 DNA: TGTGCCAGCAGTTACTACGGACTAGCGGGAATCGGCGAGCAGTACTTC
CDR3 protein: CASSYYGLAGIGEQYF

D gene: .
V gene: TRBV28
clone size: few
J gene: TRBJ2-1
CDR3 DNA: TGTGCCAGCAGTTTCCCCCGCAATGAGCAGTTCTTC
CDR3 protein: CASSFPRNEQFF

D gene: .
V gene: TRBV30
clone size: .
J gene: TRBJ1-1
CDR3 DNA: TGTGCCTGGAGTGAATACCGGGGGGGGGACACTGAAGCTTTCTTT
CDR3 protein: CAWSEYRGGDTEAFF

D gene: .
V gene: TRBV10-3
clone size: few
J gene: TRBJ1-2
CDR3 DNA: TGTGCCATCAGTGGGCTACCAGATACTAACTATGGCTACACCTTC
CDR3 protein: CAISGLPDTNYGYTF

D gene: .
V gene: TRBV6-5
clone size: .
J gene: TRBJ2-1
CDR3 DNA: TGTGCCGGCAGGGGACGGGGTTTGGAAGGGGAGCAGTTCTTC
CDR3 protein: CAGRGRGLEGEQFF

D gene: TRBD2
V gene: TRBV27
clone size: .
J gene: TRBJ2-7
CDR3 DNA: TGTGCCAGCACGGCCAGCGGGAGTCTATACGAGCAGTACTTC
CDR3 protein: CASTASGSLYEQYF

D gene: .
V gene: TRBV12-3/TRBV12-4
clone size: few
J gene: TRBJ2-2
CDR3 DNA: TGTGCCAGCAGTTTACAAATGACCGGGGAGCTGTTTTTT
CDR3 protein: CASSLQMTGELFF

D gene: TRBD1
V gene: TRBV27
clone size: few
J gene: TRBJ1-2
CDR3 DNA: TGTGCCAGCAGACCGGACAGGGAGGTACGGGGCTACACCTTC
CDR3 protein: CASRPDREVRGYTF

D gene: TRBD2
V gene: TRBV20-1
clone size: .
J gene: TRBJ2-7
CDR3 DNA: TGCGGTGCTAGTAGTTGGGCTAGCGGGGGGGACGAGCAGTACTTC
CDR3 protein: CGASSWASGGDEQYF

D gene: TRBD1
V gene: TRBV12-3/TRBV12-4
clone size: few
J gene: TRBJ1-6
CDR3 DNA: TGTGCCAGCAGTCCGGGACAGGCGAACGCTTATAATTCACCCCTCCACTTT
CDR3 protein: CASSPGQANAYNSPLHF

D gene: .
V gene: TRBV7-3
clone size: once
J gene: TRBJ2-2
CDR3 DNA: TGTGCCAGCAGCTTCGAGGAGGGCGGGGAGCTGTTTTTT
CDR3 protein: CASSFEEGGELFF

D gene: TRBD2
V gene: TRBV20-1
clone size: .
J gene: TRBJ2-1
CDR3 DNA: TGCAGTGCTAGACCTAGCGGAAGCTCCTACAATGAGCAGTTCTTC
CDR3 protein: CSARPSGSSYNEQFF

D gene: .
V gene: TRBV20-1
clone size: few
J gene: TRBJ1-4
CDR3 DNA: TGCAGTGTATCCGGTGGGCGGGCAGAAAAACTGTTTTTT
CDR3 protein: CSVSGGRAEKLFF

D gene: .
V gene: TRBV29-1
clone size: few
J gene: TRBJ1-2
CDR3 DNA: TGCAGCGTTGTTAGGACAGTCAACTATGGCTACACCTTC
CDR3 protein: CSVVRTVNYGYTF

D gene: .
V gene: TRBV6-5
clone size: once
J gene: TRBJ2-7
CDR3 DNA: TGTGCCAGCAGTTATGCACAGGTCGCTTCTGGGTATGAGCAGTACTTC
CDR3 protein: CASSYAQVASGYEQYF

D gene: .
V gene: TRBV12-3/TRBV12-4
clone size: once
J gene: TRBJ1-4
CDR3 DNA: TGTGCCAGCAGTTGGGGGGTAACTAATGAAAAACTGTTTTTT
CDR3 protein: CASSWGVTNEKLFF

D gene: TRBD1
V gene: TRBV10-3
clone size: .
J gene: TRBJ1-2
CDR3 DNA: TGTGCCAACGGACAGGGCTACTGGGAGGGCTACACCTTC
CDR3 protein: CANGQGYWEGYTF

D gene: TRBD1
V gene: TRBV20-1
clone size: .
J gene: TRBJ1-2
CDR3 DNA: TGCAGTGCTTTACCCACTTTGGGACAGGGTGATGGCTACACCTTC
CDR3 protein: CSALPTLGQGDGYTF

D gene: .
V gene: TRBV27
clone size: few
J gene: TRBJ1-2
CDR3 DNA: TGTGCCAGCAGTTTACGGCAGGGAGTTCCTCTTGGCTATGGCTACACCTTC
CDR3 protein: CASSLRQGVPLGYGYTF